The rows below give T cell receptor beta chains drawn from one sample of a study of T cell responses to AZD1222 COVID-19 vaccine. Sequencing used immunoSEQ multiplex PCR; TCRdb keeps in-frame clones, though not all of them. The sample consists of 75,000 to 100,000 clones, around 88% of them appearing once. The specimen comprised peripheral blood, sampled on day 0 of AZD1222 vaccination. The receptors were sampled from an adult in good health. The CDR3 runs from the conserved cysteine through the conserved F or W. Fields, in order: V gene, J gene, CDR3 protein.

>TRBV24-1|TRBJ1-2
CATGTTGNYGYTF
>TRBV27|TRBJ1-1
CASINPRIGETEAFF
>TRBV7-9|TRBJ1-4
CASSLGSGEKLFF
>TRBV6-5|TRBJ2-1
CASIPSDFHNEQFF
>TRBV7-2|TRBJ1-2
CASSFVPGQGDGYTF
>TRBV7-9|TRBJ1-5
CASSEAGQPQHF
>TRBV7-2|TRBJ1-5
CASSLSGGDQPQHF
>TRBV7-3|TRBJ2-1
CASSFRDANEQFF
>TRBV5-1|TRBJ1-3
CASSLVSISGNTIYF
>TRBV15|TRBJ1-1
CATSARQGSAEAFF
>TRBV18|TRBJ2-2
CASSPPLTGELFF
>TRBV19|TRBJ2-1
CASSIGGRAVNEQFF
>TRBV6-4|TRBJ1-1
CASSDPLPGRNTEAFF
>TRBV18|TRBJ2-3
CASSPQGGSDTQYF
>TRBV7-9|TRBJ2-5
CASRIEGETQYF
>TRBV7-9|TRBJ2-5
CASSKGVETQYF
>TRBV5-5|TRBJ1-2
CASSPDNYGYTF
>TRBV19|TRBJ2-5
CASRSAGNQETQYF
>TRBV21-1|TRBJ1-5
CASSNRVGNQPQHF
>TRBV18|TRBJ1-5
CASSPPERWPQHF
>TRBV5-1|TRBJ1-1
CASNPGWGPMNTEAFF
>TRBV30|TRBJ2-3
CAWRSPSTDTQYF
>TRBV5-3|TRBJ2-4
CARSLGGRALAKNIQYF
>TRBV18|TRBJ1-1
CASSPRSVQGLNTEAFF